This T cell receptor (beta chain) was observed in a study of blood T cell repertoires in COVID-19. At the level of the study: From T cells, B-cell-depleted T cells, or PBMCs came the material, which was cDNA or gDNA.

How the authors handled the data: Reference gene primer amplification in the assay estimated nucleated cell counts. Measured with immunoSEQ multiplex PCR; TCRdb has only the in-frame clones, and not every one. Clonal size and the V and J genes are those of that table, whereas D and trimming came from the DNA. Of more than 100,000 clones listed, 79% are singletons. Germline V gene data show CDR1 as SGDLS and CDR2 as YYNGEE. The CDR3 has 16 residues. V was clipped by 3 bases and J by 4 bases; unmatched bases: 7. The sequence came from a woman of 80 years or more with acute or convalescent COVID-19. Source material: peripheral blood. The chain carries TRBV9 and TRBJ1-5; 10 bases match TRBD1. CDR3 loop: CASSAGTGAPNQPQHF. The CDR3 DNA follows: TGTGCCAGCAGCGCCGGGACAGGGGCACCAAATCAGCCCCAGCATTTT.